Each of the 8 T cell receptor beta chains below was sequenced from the same sample in a study of blood T cell repertoires in COVID-19. The method was immunoSEQ multiplex PCR; TCRdb's version includes in-frame clones alone and lacks a portion of them. This table holds roughly 350,000 clones, roughly 90% found once. Sequences were obtained from peripheral blood. The receptors come from a woman in her 50s with active or convalescent COVID-19.

V and J are TRBV21-1 and TRBJ1-4. TRBV21-1 is a pseudogene locus. The CDR3 spans 15 residues. The CDR3 nucleotides are TGTGCCAGCAGCAAAGCCGACCGGGAAGAAGAAAAACTGTTTTTT. It translates to CASSKADREEEKLFF.

This clone came up a few times. The DNA for the CDR3 is TGTGCCAGCAGCTCCCCAGGGACAGGGGCACAGGGCTACACCTTC. Translation gives CASSSPGTGAQGYTF. This chain links TRBV7-9 with TRBJ1-2; 10 bases are a match to TRBD1. The germline V gene encodes CDR1 SEHNR and CDR2 FQNEAQ (reference sequence). V shed 4 bases and J 8 bases; nucleotides not matched to a gene: 10. This CDR3 contains 15 residues.

Only one count was recorded for this clone. This chain connects TRBV25-1 to TRBJ1-2; 10 bases align to TRBD1. Unmatched junction bases numbered 11, after V lost 2 bases and J lost 8 bases. The CDR3 has 16 amino acids. Germline assignment: CDR1 MGHDK and CDR2 SYGVNS. The CDR3 DNA reads as TGTGCCAGCAGTGAAAGTGGGACAGGGGTTGCGCGGGGCTACACCTTC. It codes for CASSESGTGVARGYTF.

V usage is TRBV30 and J usage is TRBJ2-2, with 13 bases lining up with TRBD2. The junction had 5 bases not matched to a gene; V was cut back by 2 bases and J by 5 bases. CDR3 length: 16 amino acids. In germline, CDR1 is GTSNPN, CDR2 SVGIG (reference sequence). The DNA for the CDR3 is TGTGCCTGGAGTTACCGGACTAGCGGGAGTACCGGGGAGCTGTTTTTT. Translated: CAWSYRTSGSTGELFF.

The chain joins TRBV7-2 to TRBJ1-2; TRBD1 matches 7 bases. CDR1 is SGHTA and CDR2 is FQGNSA in the germline V gene. The CDR3 covers 14 residues. The J segment lost 2 bases and the V segment lost 5 bases, leaving 5 bases of the junction unmatched. The CDR3 reads CASSLDRDNYGYTF. DNA of the CDR3: TGTGCCAGCAGCCTTGACAGGGACAACTATGGCTACACCTTC.

The J gene is TRBJ1-5, the V gene TRBV28; TRBD1 aligns across 7 bases. V was clipped by 1 base and J by 5 bases; unmatched bases: 8. The germline CDR1 and CDR2 sequences are MDHEN and SYDVKM. The CDR3 sequence is 16 residues long. In nucleotides, the CDR3 is TGTGCCAGCAGTTTATTGGATACAGGGGTACATCAGCCCCAGCATTTT. This codes for CASSLLDTGVHQPQHF.

The rearrangement joins TRBV21-1 to TRBJ2-1; TRBD1 reflects the table's D call only, with no check against the DNA. TRBV21-1 is a pseudogene locus. This CDR3 has 17 residues. CDR3 DNA sequence: TGTGCCAGCAGCAAAGGCGTCCGGCAGGGGAAAGACAATGAGCAGTTCTTC. As protein: CASSKGVRQGKDNEQFF.

The V call is TRBV5-4, the J call TRBJ2-1; TRBD1 matches at 8 bases. V was clipped by 2 bases and J by 4 bases; unmatched bases: 5. There are 15 residues in the CDR3. The germline CDR1 and CDR2 sequences are SGHNT and YYREEE (reference sequence). This chain's CDR3 is CASSFGQGTYNEQFF. DNA of the CDR3: TGTGCCAGCAGCTTCGGACAGGGAACATACAATGAGCAGTTCTTC.